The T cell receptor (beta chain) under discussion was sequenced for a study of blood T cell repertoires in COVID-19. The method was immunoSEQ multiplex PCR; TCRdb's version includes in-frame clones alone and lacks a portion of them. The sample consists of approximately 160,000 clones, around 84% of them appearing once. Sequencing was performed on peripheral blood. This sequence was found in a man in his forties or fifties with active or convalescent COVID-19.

CDR3 nucleotides: TGTGCCAGCGACTCGGGTGGAAACACCATATATTTT. It encodes CASDSGGNTIYF. The V gene is TRBV25-1, the J gene TRBJ1-3, with D unclear. Germline values: CDR1 MGHDK, CDR2 SYGVNS. Trimming removed 8 bases from V and 3 bases from J, with 8 bases in between. The CDR3 length is 12 residues.